This TCR beta chain was found in a study of immune heterogeneity within non-small cell lung tumors. This clonotype is categorized as medium-sized. Its antigen remains unknown. The trim removed 4 bases at V and 3 bases at J, leaving 5 bases unmatched. The germline gives CDR1 SGHDT, CDR2 YYEEEE. This CDR3 has 14 amino acids. Study-level results: For the most part, the T-cell receptor beta clonotypes present at high frequency were distinct from one individual patient to the next. Local tumor mutational burden and local T-cell repertoire clonality showed a moderate significant correlation, R around 0.34. Site-unique high-frequency clones occurred alongside identical dominant CDR3 beta clonotypes that recurred across tumor sites within a patient.

CDR3 of TCR beta was amplified by multiplex PCR that used 32 V and 13 J primers. TCRdb processed the multiplex PCR reads anew with MiXCR; each CDR3 protein has one entry. The sample includes 5,500 to 6,000 distinct CDR3 sequences, 18% of them seen just once. For each sample, template was about 550 ng of bulk tumor genomic DNA. Surgery yielded several widely spaced biopsies per primary tumor. Curative surgical treatment was performed in patients who had newly diagnosed, untreated non-small cell lung cancer. The donor pool consisted of newly diagnosed non-small cell lung cancer patients who were having surgery with curative intent.

What was sequenced was lung tumor tissue. This TCR came from a man aged 40-55 years with non-small cell lung cancer. This rearrangement joins TRBV5-6 to TRBJ1-2, with 8 bases that match TRBD1. CDR3 bases: TGTGCCAGCAGCCCCGGACAGGGAGACTATGGCTACACCTTC. Its translation is CASSPGQGDYGYTF.